Detailed here is one TCR beta chain. These data belong to a study of T cell changes during pregnancy in multiple sclerosis. CDR3 length: 13 residues. Germline V gene sequence: CDR1 SGHAT, CDR2 FQDESV (reference sequence). V was cut by 5 bases and J by 5 bases, with 12 bases left in between. The repertoire was sequenced with immunoSEQ multiplex PCR; TCRdb's copy has only in-frame clones and lacks some. The sample carries about 50,000 clones, 91% recorded once. The material sequenced was CD8+ T cells from peripheral blood mononuclear cells, taken after pregnancy. This receptor was identified in a female donor with multiple sclerosis, enrolled in a pregnancy study. The chain carries TRBV11-1 and TRBJ1-2, with unresolved D. DNA of the CDR3: TGTGCCAGCAGCAGTAGTGAGAAGTATGGCTACACCTTC. As protein: CASSSSEKYGYTF.